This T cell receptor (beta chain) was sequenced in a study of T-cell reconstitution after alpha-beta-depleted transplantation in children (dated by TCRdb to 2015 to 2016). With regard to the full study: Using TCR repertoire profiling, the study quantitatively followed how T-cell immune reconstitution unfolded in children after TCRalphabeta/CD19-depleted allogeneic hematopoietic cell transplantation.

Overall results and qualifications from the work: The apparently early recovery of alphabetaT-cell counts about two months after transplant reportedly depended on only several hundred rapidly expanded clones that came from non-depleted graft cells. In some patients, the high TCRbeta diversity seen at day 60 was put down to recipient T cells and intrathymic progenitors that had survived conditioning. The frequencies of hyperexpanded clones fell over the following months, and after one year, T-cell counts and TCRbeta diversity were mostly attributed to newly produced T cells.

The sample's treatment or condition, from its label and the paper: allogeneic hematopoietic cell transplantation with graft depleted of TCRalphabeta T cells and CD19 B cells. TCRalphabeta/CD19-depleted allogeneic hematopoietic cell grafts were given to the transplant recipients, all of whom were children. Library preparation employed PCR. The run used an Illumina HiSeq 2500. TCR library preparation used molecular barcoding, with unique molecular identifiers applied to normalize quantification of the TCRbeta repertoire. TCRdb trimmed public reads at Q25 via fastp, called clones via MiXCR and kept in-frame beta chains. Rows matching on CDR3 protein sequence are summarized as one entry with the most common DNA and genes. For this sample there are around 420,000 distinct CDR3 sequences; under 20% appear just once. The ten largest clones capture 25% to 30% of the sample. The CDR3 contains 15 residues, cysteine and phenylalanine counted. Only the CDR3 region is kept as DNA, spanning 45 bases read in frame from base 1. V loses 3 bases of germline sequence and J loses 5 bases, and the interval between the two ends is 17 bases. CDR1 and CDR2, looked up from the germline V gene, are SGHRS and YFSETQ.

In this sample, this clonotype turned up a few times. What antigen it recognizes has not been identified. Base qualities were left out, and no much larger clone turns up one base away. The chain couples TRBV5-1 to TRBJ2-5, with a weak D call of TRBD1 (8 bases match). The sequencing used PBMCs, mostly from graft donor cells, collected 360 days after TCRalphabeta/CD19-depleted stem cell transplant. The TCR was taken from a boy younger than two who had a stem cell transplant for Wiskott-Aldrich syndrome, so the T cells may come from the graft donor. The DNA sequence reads TGCGCCAGCAGCTACTTCGGACAGGGAGGGGAGACCCAGTACTTC. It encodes CASSYFGQGGETQYF.